Listed below are T cell receptor beta chains from one sample, sequenced in a study of T-cell memory formation after mild COVID-19. One entry per CDR3 protein, called by TCRdb with MiXCR from the 5' RACE reads. The sample has about 240,000 distinct CDR3 sequences, approximately 10% seen once; the top ten hold approximately 20%. Sequencing was carried out using PBMCs or a T cell subset sorted from them (not recorded which). Every receptor here comes from a man between 18 and 35 years old who had mild COVID-19 (a few samples of this study predate the infection). Cell type and time point are not known. The CDR3 runs from the conserved cysteine through the conserved F or W. The order of the fields is D gene, clone size, V gene, J gene, CDR3 DNA, CDR3 protein. A D gene is named only where the DNA matches it firmly. Some rows have no size entry. The others give once, few or many, or a class for an expanded clone.

.	.	TRBV12-3/TRBV12-4	TRBJ2-7	TGTGCCAGCAGTTTACAGAATAACCCTCGCGAGCAGTACTTC	CASSLQNNPREQYF
.	few	TRBV9	TRBJ2-1	TGTGCCAGCAGCCCCACCCTTGGTGGTTTCGATGAGCAGTTCTTC	CASSPTLGGFDEQFF
.	.	TRBV11-2	TRBJ2-2	TGTGCCAGCAGCTCGAGGGGGGCGACAGGGTCTAACACCGGGGAGCTGTTTTTT	CASSSRGATGSNTGELFF
.	few	TRBV7-2	TRBJ2-3	TGTGCCAGCAGCTCGGGACCCCCGGGAGATACGCAGTATTTT	CASSSGPPGDTQYF
TRBD1	.	TRBV5-1	TRBJ2-2	TGCGCCAGCAGCCCAGACGGACAGGGTGGCACCGGGGAGCTGTTTTTT	CASSPDGQGGTGELFF
.	.	TRBV6-5	TRBJ2-7	TGTGCCAGCAGTTTCCGGACCTCCTACGAGCAGTACTTC	CASSFRTSYEQYF
.	few	TRBV23-1	TRBJ2-2	TGCGCCAGCAGCCTCTTAGGAGGGGGCTATATCGGGGAGCTGTTTTTT	CASSLLGGGYIGELFF
.	few	TRBV11-2	TRBJ1-1	TGTGCCAGCAGCTTACCGGACTTGGTCACTGAAGCTTTCTTT	CASSLPDLVTEAFF
TRBD2	.	TRBV3-1	TRBJ2-3	TGTGCCAGCAGCCAAAGTCGCGGACTAGGCGAGACAGATACGCAGTATTTT	CASSQSRGLGETDTQYF
TRBD2	many	TRBV10-3	TRBJ2-1	TGTGCCATCAGGGGCGGCAGCGGGAAAAATGAGCAGTTCTTC	CAIRGGSGKNEQFF
.	.	TRBV7-9	TRBJ2-7	TGTGCCAGCAGCTCCCTTGGGGTCGGGACCTACGAGCAGTACTTC	CASSSLGVGTYEQYF
.	few	TRBV7-2	TRBJ2-5	TGTGCCAGCAGCTTAACCGCTGGGGGCGAGACCCAGTACTTC	CASSLTAGGETQYF
.	few	TRBV29-1	TRBJ2-5	TGCAGCGTTGAAATGGGGGGCCAAGAGACCCAGTACTTC	CSVEMGGQETQYF
TRBD2	few	TRBV12-3/TRBV12-4	TRBJ2-7	TGTGCCAGCAGTTTTTCGGGGGGGGCCGGACCCTCCTACGAGCAGTACTTC	CASSFSGGAGPSYEQYF
TRBD2	.	TRBV4-2	TRBJ2-5	TGTGCCAGCAGCCAAGATGTGCTAGCGGGGGCCGAAGAGACCCAGTACTTC	CASSQDVLAGAEETQYF
TRBD1	.	TRBV20-1	TRBJ1-2	TGCAGTGCTGAGGACAGGGCTGGCTACACCTTC	CSAEDRAGYTF
.	many	TRBV5-1	TRBJ2-3	TGCGCCAGCAGCAGCGAGGGCGCAGATACGCAGTATTTT	CASSSEGADTQYF
TRBD2	many	TRBV9	TRBJ2-1	TGTGCCAGCAACCCAGGGCGGGGGGGCAATGAGCAGTTCTTC	CASNPGRGGNEQFF
TRBD2	few	TRBV5-1	TRBJ2-3	TGCGCCAGCAGCCTAGGACTAGCGGACTACACAGATACGCAGTATTTT	CASSLGLADYTDTQYF
.	few	TRBV4-3	TRBJ2-2	TGCGCCAGCCGCTCGGACAGATCCACCGGGGAGCTGTTTTTT	CASRSDRSTGELFF
.	.	TRBV4-2	TRBJ1-1	TGTGCCAGCAGCCAAGCCAGGGGATACACTGAAGCTTTCTTT	CASSQARGYTEAFF
.	few	TRBV12-3/TRBV12-4	TRBJ2-5	TGTGCCAGCAGTTTTTCTCTGGCCCAAGAAGAGACCCAGTACTTC	CASSFSLAQEETQYF
.	many	TRBV7-9	TRBJ2-2	TGTGCCAGCAGCTTCCTACTTGCTGGAGGGGAGCTGTTTTTT	CASSFLLAGGELFF
TRBD1	.	TRBV10-3	TRBJ2-3	TGTGCCATCAGGAAGGGACAGTCCACAGATACGCAGTATTTT	CAIRKGQSTDTQYF
.	.	TRBV7-3	TRBJ1-1	TGTGCCAGCAGCTTGAATGTGAACACTGAAGCTTTCTTT	CASSLNVNTEAFF
.	.	TRBV4-1	TRBJ2-7	TGCGCCAGCAGCCAAGTAGAAGGGCCCCACTACGAGCAGTACTTC	CASSQVEGPHYEQYF
TRBD1	many	TRBV5-1	TRBJ1-1	TGCGCCAGCCACTTGGGACAGACAAACACTGAAGCTTTCTTT	CASHLGQTNTEAFF
.	.	TRBV11-3	TRBJ2-1	TGTGCCAGCAGCAGGGACTACAATGAGCAGTTCTTC	CASSRDYNEQFF
.	.	TRBV9	TRBJ2-1	TGTGCCAGCAGTTTACAGGGTCTCGCTTCCTACAATGAGCAGTTCTTC	CASSLQGLASYNEQFF
.	many	TRBV7-8	TRBJ2-3	TGTGCCAGCAGCTTACAGGGCACAGATACGCAGTATTTT	CASSLQGTDTQYF
.	few	TRBV11-2	TRBJ2-1	TGTGCCAGCAGCCCAGCTTCAAGTGAGCAGTTCTTC	CASSPASSEQFF
.	.	TRBV7-9	TRBJ1-2	TGTGCCAGCAGCTTATTTGACGGAAACTATGGCTACACCTTC	CASSLFDGNYGYTF
TRBD2	.	TRBV27	TRBJ2-7	TGTGCCAGCAGCCGTCCGGGACTAGCGGACTACGAGCAGTACTTC	CASSRPGLADYEQYF
.	many	TRBV10-3	TRBJ2-3	TGTGCCATCACCCCTGGTAGTAGCACAGATACGCAGTATTTT	CAITPGSSTDTQYF
TRBD2	.	TRBV5-4	TRBJ2-5	TGTGCCAGCAGCTATCCGGGGGGGCAAGAGACCCAGTACTTC	CASSYPGGQETQYF
.	few	TRBV20-1	TRBJ1-2	TGCAGTGCTAGAATGACAGCCTATGGCTACACCTTC	CSARMTAYGYTF
.	.	TRBV28	TRBJ1-2	TGTGCCAGCAGTTTAACAGGGAGGGGCTACACCTTC	CASSLTGRGYTF
.	few	TRBV6-1	TRBJ2-5	TGTGCCAGCAGTGAACAGTCCGGGGGAGAGACCCAGTACTTC	CASSEQSGGETQYF
.	many	TRBV7-7	TRBJ2-5	TGTGCCAGCAGCCGCCTTCTGGGGGCCCTATCAGAGACCCAGTACTTC	CASSRLLGALSETQYF
.	few	TRBV4-3	TRBJ2-5	TGCGCCAGCAGCCAAGATTGGAACGGTCAAGGGACCCAGTACTTC	CASSQDWNGQGTQYF
.	many	TRBV12-3/TRBV12-4	TRBJ2-3	TGTGCCAGCACTATCGGGGACACAGATACGCAGTATTTT	CASTIGDTDTQYF
.	.	TRBV5-1	TRBJ2-3	TGCGCCAGCAGCCCGGGGACTCCGGATACGCAGTATTTT	CASSPGTPDTQYF
.	few	TRBV4-3	TRBJ2-7	TGCGCCAGCAGCCAAGATACGGGGTGGGAGCAGTACTTC	CASSQDTGWEQYF
TRBD1	.	TRBV20-1	TRBJ1-6	TGCAGTGCTAACTCCGGGACAGGGGGCTCACCCCTCCACTTT	CSANSGTGGSPLHF
TRBD2	.	TRBV5-4	TRBJ2-1	TGTGCCAGCAGCTTGGGGGGGGGATTCCCCAATGAGCAGTTCTTC	CASSLGGGFPNEQFF
.	.	TRBV6-2/TRBV6-3	TRBJ1-1	TGTGCCAGCAGTTACTCGGGGATTGAAGCTTTCTTT	CASSYSGIEAFF
.	few	TRBV28	TRBJ1-1	TGTGCCAGCAGTTTACACACCGAAGCTTTCTTT	CASSLHTEAFF
.	many	TRBV3-1	TRBJ2-1	TGTGCCAGCAGCCCGGGGGGCTTTAGTAATGAGCAGTTCTTC	CASSPGGFSNEQFF
.	few	TRBV11-2	TRBJ1-1	TGTGCCAGCAGCTTTGTTCGCCGGAACACTGAAGCTTTCTTT	CASSFVRRNTEAFF
.	many	TRBV7-2	TRBJ2-7	TGTGCCAGCAGCTTAGCAGGGGGCTACGAGCAGTACTTC	CASSLAGGYEQYF
.	.	TRBV5-6	TRBJ2-2	TGTGCCAGCAGCTTGGGGGGGCGGACACTCAACACCGGGGAGCTGTTTTTT	CASSLGGRTLNTGELFF
TRBD1	.	TRBV29-1	TRBJ1-3	TGCAGCGTTGAAGGGCCAACAGGGGCTCCTGGAAACACCATATATTTT	CSVEGPTGAPGNTIYF
.	few	TRBV5-4	TRBJ1-4	TGTGCCAGCAGCTTGGATGGAAGGAATGAAAAACTGTTTTTT	CASSLDGRNEKLFF
TRBD1	few	TRBV6-2/TRBV6-3	TRBJ2-7	TGTGCCAGCAGTCCTCGGACAGGGAGCTCCTACGAGCAGTACTTC	CASSPRTGSSYEQYF
.	many	TRBV28	TRBJ1-1	TGTGCCAGCGAGTCAGTAAACACTGAAGCTTTCTTT	CASESVNTEAFF
.	.	TRBV29-1	TRBJ2-7	TGCAGCGTTGCACAGGCTTCCTACGAGCAGTACTTC	CSVAQASYEQYF
.	few	TRBV7-3	TRBJ2-1	TGTGCCAGCAGCTTCGGGAGTCAGGGTATGAGATTCTTC	CASSFGSQGMRFF
TRBD1	few	TRBV5-1	TRBJ2-1	TGCGCCAGCAGCCCGGGGTGGACAGGGACCTACAATGAGCAGTTCTTC	CASSPGWTGTYNEQFF